This T cell receptor beta chain was identified in a study of T cells in Graves' hyperthyroidism and ophthalmopathy. Diagnosis of hyperthyroidism was new in patients aged 18 to 65, and its duration was under 2 months. The V gene lost 8 bases and the J gene lost 4 bases, with 24 bases spanning the gap. CDR3 size: 17 residues. The germline gives CDR1 MNHNS, CDR2 SASEGT. This clonotype was seen many times. TCR beta CDR3 region amplification was performed from RNA transcripts. The TCR CDR3 first-round RT-PCR relied on the HTBI primer set. One entry per CDR3 protein, called by TCRdb with MiXCR from the multiplex PCR reads. The table has about 400,000 distinct CDR3 sequences, more than 20% seen once; the top ten hold about 70%.

This clonotype originated in a man aged 50 to 59 with Graves' hyperthyroidism. This rearrangement joins TRBV6-1 to TRBJ2-1; a weak D match, TRBD2 (5 bases). Material for sequencing was blood. CDR3 in DNA: TGTGCCAGCGCCTACCTGGACTCACCCCCTACTTACAATGAGCAGTTCTTC. This translates into CASAYLDSPPTYNEQFF.